These T cell receptor beta chains were read from a single sample in a study of glioma-infiltrating T cells after dendritic cell vaccination. Measured with immunoSEQ multiplex PCR; TCRdb has only the in-frame clones, and not every one. In the table there are roughly 98,000 clones, 85% to 90% of which are singletons. The material was blood, obtained before dendritic cell vaccination. These receptors were taken from a human donor with glioblastoma. Each CDR3 is given with its conserved first and last residue. D genes are given only for firm matches. For some rows the clone size is stated as once, few or many, or as a class when expanded; others skip it.

d_gene	v_gene	j_gene	abundance	CDR3nt	CDR3aa
TRBD2	TRBV2	TRBJ2-7	NA	TGTGCCAGCAATGGACTAGCGGGAGTGAGCGAGCAGTACTTC	CASNGLAGVSEQYF
TRBD2	TRBV6-1	TRBJ2-7	few	TGTGCCAGCAGTGGAGTTGGCGGGAGATGGAACGAGCAGTACTTC	CASSGVGGRWNEQYF
TRBD2	TRBV4-1	TRBJ2-3	NA	TGCGCCAGCAGCCAAGATGACCGGGACTACGTAAGAACAGATACGCAGTATTTT	CASSQDDRDYVRTDTQYF
NA	TRBV5-6	TRBJ2-1	NA	TGTGCCAGCAGCTTGGTGTTCGGGTACAATGAGCAGTTCTTC	CASSLVFGYNEQFF
NA	TRBV9	TRBJ1-1	NA	TGTGCCAGCAGCGTACACCCCCGGGGTGGAACTGAAGCTTTCTTT	CASSVHPRGGTEAFF
NA	TRBV28	TRBJ2-1	NA	TGTGCCAGCAGTTTATTAGGGAGCTCCTACAATGAGCAGTTCTTC	CASSLLGSSYNEQFF
NA	TRBV6-6	TRBJ1-2	NA	TGTGCCAGCAGTCTCCAATCGGGACTCTATGGCTACACCTTC	CASSLQSGLYGYTF
NA	TRBV5-1	TRBJ1-4	few	TGCGCCAGCAGCTTGGATCGTGAAAAACTGTTTTTT	CASSLDREKLFF
NA	TRBV11-2	TRBJ2-1	once	TGTGCCAGCAGCTTGGACACGGGCACTGAGCAGTTCTTC	CASSLDTGTEQFF
TRBD2	TRBV28	TRBJ2-1	NA	TGTGCCAGCAGTTTAGTGACTAGCGGGAGCCACAATGAGCAGTTCTTC	CASSLVTSGSHNEQFF
NA	TRBV19	TRBJ1-2	NA	TGTGCCAGTAGTATCACTGCCTCCCCGCTTGGCTACACCTTC	CASSITASPLGYTF
TRBD2	TRBV5-4	TRBJ2-5	NA	TGTGCCAGCAGCTTGGCAGCGGGGGGGTGGGAGACCCAGTACTTC	CASSLAAGGWETQYF
NA	TRBV4-3	TRBJ1-4	NA	TGCGCCAGCAGCCAAGACCCAGGGGTAAATGAAAAACTGTTTTTT	CASSQDPGVNEKLFF
NA	TRBV7-2	TRBJ1-4	NA	TGTGCCAGCAGCTTATCTCCTGAAAAACTGTTTTTT	CASSLSPEKLFF
TRBD2	TRBV27	TRBJ2-1	NA	TGTGCCAGCAGTTCCCTAGCGGGAGGGCCAAATGAGCAGTTCTTC	CASSSLAGGPNEQFF
TRBD1	TRBV6-5	TRBJ1-1	NA	TGTGCCAGCAGTCCCGGGACAGGGGGATACACTGAAGCTTTCTTT	CASSPGTGGYTEAFF
TRBD1	TRBV19	TRBJ1-4	NA	TGTGCCAGTAGTACCCCGGGACAGGGCGATGAAAAACTGTTTTTT	CASSTPGQGDEKLFF
TRBD1	TRBV4-3	TRBJ2-2	once	TGCGCCAGCAGCCCCGACAGGGACCCCATGAACACCGGGGAGCTGTTTTTT	CASSPDRDPMNTGELFF
NA	TRBV6-1	TRBJ1-1	NA	TGTGCCAGCAGTGTACAGGCCGCGAACACTGAAGCTTTCTTT	CASSVQAANTEAFF
NA	TRBV15	TRBJ1-2	NA	TGTGCCACCAGCAGTGATCGGGGGGGTATCTATGGCTACACCTTC	CATSSDRGGIYGYTF
NA	TRBV7-2	TRBJ1-5	NA	TGTGCCAGCAGCTCCGGCGGACAGAGATACAATCAGCCCCAGCATTTT	CASSSGGQRYNQPQHF
TRBD1	TRBV2	TRBJ2-4	NA	TGTGCCAGCAACTCAGGACAGGGTAATGGCAAAAACATTCAGTACTTC	CASNSGQGNGKNIQYF
TRBD1	TRBV27	TRBJ1-5	NA	TGTGCCAGCAGTTTTGACTGGACAGGTAATCAGCCCCAGCATTTT	CASSFDWTGNQPQHF
NA	TRBV27	TRBJ1-1	few	TGTGCCAGCAGTTTATTCTCACGCGGTCCTGAAGCTTTCTTT	CASSLFSRGPEAFF
NA	TRBV7-8	TRBJ2-5	NA	TGTGCCAGCAGCTTAATCGTCAGGGGGGAGCGTCAAGAGACCCAGTACTTC	CASSLIVRGERQETQYF
TRBD1	TRBV29-1	TRBJ2-1	few	TGCAACACGGACAGGGGGCTTGATGAGCAGTTCTTC	CNTDRGLDEQFF
TRBD1	TRBV5-4	TRBJ2-3	NA	TGTGCCAGCAGCTTTGACAGGGAAGATACGCAGTATTTT	CASSFDREDTQYF
TRBD1	TRBV7-6	TRBJ2-5	NA	TGTGCCAGCAGCATTGACAGGGGACAAGAGACCCAGTACTTC	CASSIDRGQETQYF
NA	TRBV5-1	TRBJ2-3	NA	TGCGCCAGCAGCATGGCAGGCCATACGCAGTATTTT	CASSMAGHTQYF
TRBD1	TRBV19	TRBJ2-1	NA	TGTGCCAGTGGTCCGGGACAGCACAATGAGCAGTTCTTC	CASGPGQHNEQFF
NA	TRBV19	TRBJ2-5	NA	TGTGCCAGTAGGGCAGGGGAGACCCAGTACTTC	CASRAGETQYF
TRBD2	TRBV7-2	TRBJ2-5	NA	TGTGCCAGCAGCTTATCTAGCGGGGTTCAAGAGACCCAGTACTTC	CASSLSSGVQETQYF
NA	TRBV13	TRBJ2-5	NA	TGTGCCAGCAGCCCCAGTACACAAGAGACCCAGTACTTC	CASSPSTQETQYF
NA	TRBV25-1	TRBJ1-4	NA	TGTGCCAGCAGTGATGGGGGCGATCATGAAAAACTGTTTTTT	CASSDGGDHEKLFF
TRBD2	TRBV4-1	TRBJ2-2	NA	TGCGCCAGCAGCCAAGAAGGGACTAGCGGGAGGGCCAGCGCCGGGGAGCTGTTTTTT	CASSQEGTSGRASAGELFF
NA	TRBV19	TRBJ1-4	NA	TGTGCCAGTAGTCCCCGGGGGGGGACGTATGAAAAACTGTTTTTT	CASSPRGGTYEKLFF